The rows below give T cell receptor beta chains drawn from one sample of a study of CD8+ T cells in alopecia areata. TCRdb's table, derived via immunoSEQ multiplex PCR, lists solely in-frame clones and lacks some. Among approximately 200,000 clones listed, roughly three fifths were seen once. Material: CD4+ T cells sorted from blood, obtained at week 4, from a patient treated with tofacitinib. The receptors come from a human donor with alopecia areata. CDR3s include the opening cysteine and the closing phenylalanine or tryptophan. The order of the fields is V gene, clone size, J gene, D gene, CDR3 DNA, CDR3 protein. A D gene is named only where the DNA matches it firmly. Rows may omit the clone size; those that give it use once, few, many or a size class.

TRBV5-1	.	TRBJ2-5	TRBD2	TGCGCCAGCAGCTACAGCGGGGAATCAACAGAGACCCAGTACTTC	CASSYSGESTETQYF
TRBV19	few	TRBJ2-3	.	TGTGCCAGTAGTAGGGGGGCCGCAGATACGCAGTATTTT	CASSRGAADTQYF
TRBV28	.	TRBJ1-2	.	TGTGCCAGCAGTTCTGGGACACACTATGGCTACACCTTC	CASSSGTHYGYTF
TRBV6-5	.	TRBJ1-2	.	TGTGCCAGCAGTCCAAATAGGATAGGCTATGGCTACACCTTC	CASSPNRIGYGYTF
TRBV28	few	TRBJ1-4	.	TGTGCCAGCATCCCATTGATCGGAGGGCCCGGTAATGAAAAACTGTTTTTT	CASIPLIGGPGNEKLFF
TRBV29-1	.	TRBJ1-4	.	TGCAGCGTCTACAGCAATGAAAAACTGTTTTTT	CSVYSNEKLFF
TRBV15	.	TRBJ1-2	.	TGTGCCACCAGCAGAGATAAGGGGACGGCGAACTATGGCTACACCTTC	CATSRDKGTANYGYTF
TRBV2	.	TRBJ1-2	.	TGTGCCAGCAGTGTTTGGGATGGCTACACCTTC	CASSVWDGYTF
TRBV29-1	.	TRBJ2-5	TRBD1	TGCAGCGTCGAGGCCGGACAGGGCCAAGAGACCCAGTACTTC	CSVEAGQGQETQYF
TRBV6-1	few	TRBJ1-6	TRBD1	TGTGCCAGCAGTGCCCGGGACAGCAATTCACCCCTCCACTTT	CASSARDSNSPLHF
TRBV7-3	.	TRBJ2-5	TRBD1	TGTGCCAGCAGCTTAGCCAGGGGGAGTAGGGAGACCCAGTACTTC	CASSLARGSRETQYF
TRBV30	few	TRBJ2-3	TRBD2	TGTGCCGGTCGCAAGCGGGGAACAGATACGCAGTATTTT	CAGRKRGTDTQYF
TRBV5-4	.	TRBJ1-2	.	TGTGCCAGCAGCTTGCCTGGACGGATGCTCGGGAGCTACACCTTC	CASSLPGRMLGSYTF
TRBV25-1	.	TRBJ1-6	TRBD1	TGTGCCAGCAGTGCAGGGACAGGGGGCACTTCACCCCTCCACTTT	CASSAGTGGTSPLHF
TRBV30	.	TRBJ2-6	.	TGTGCCTGGAGTGTCCGCGGAGGGGCCAACGTCCTGACTTTC	CAWSVRGGANVLTF
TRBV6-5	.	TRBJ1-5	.	TGTGCCAGCAGTTCGAGGGTTGGGCAGCCCCAGCATTTT	CASSSRVGQPQHF
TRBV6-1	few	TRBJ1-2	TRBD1	TGTGCCAGCAGTGAGAGACAGGGAAACTATGGCTACACCTTC	CASSERQGNYGYTF
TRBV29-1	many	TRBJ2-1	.	TGCAGCGCCCGGAACAATGAGCAGTTCTTC	CSARNNEQFF
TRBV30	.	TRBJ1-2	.	TGTGCCTGGGGGACACCTCTTAACTATGGCTACACCTTC	CAWGTPLNYGYTF
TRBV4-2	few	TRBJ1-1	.	TGTGCCAGCAGCCAAGATTCGGGACCCCGGGGTGAAGCTTTCTTT	CASSQDSGPRGEAFF
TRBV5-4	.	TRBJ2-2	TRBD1	TGTGCGCAAACAGGGGGTAACACCGGGGAGCTGTTTTTT	CAQTGGNTGELFF
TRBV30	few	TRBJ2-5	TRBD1	TGTGCCTGGAGTTGGGGGACAGGGGCTTTGGAGGAGACCCAGTACTTC	CAWSWGTGALEETQYF
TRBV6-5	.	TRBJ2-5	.	TGTGCCAGCAGTTACTCTCGACCAGGGACCCAGTACTTC	CASSYSRPGTQYF
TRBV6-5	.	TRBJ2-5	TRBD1	TGTGCCAGCAGTCAAGGGACAGGGAGGAGGGGGACCCAGTACTTC	CASSQGTGRRGTQYF
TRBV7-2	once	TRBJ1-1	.	TGTGCCAGCAGCTTAGTCACAGGGCTGAACACTGAAGCTTTCTTT	CASSLVTGLNTEAFF
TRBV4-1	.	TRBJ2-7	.	TGCGCCAGCAGCCCGCTTCAGGGGACGTCCTACGAGCAGTACTTC	CASSPLQGTSYEQYF
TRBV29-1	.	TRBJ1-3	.	TGCAGCGTTGAACTTGGAAACACCATATATTTT	CSVELGNTIYF
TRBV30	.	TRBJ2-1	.	TGTGCCTGGAGTCCCACCTACAATGAGCAGTTCTTC	CAWSPTYNEQFF
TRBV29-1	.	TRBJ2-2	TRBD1	TGCAGCGCTGGGCCTGGGACAGGGGCCGGGGAGCTGTTTTTT	CSAGPGTGAGELFF
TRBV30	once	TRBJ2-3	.	TGTGCCTGGAGTCTTAGATTGAGTCCCGGGGCAGATACGCAGTATTTT	CAWSLRLSPGADTQYF
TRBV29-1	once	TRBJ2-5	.	TGCAGCGCCTCCCAGTCAGCAGCAACCCAAGAGACCCAGTACTTC	CSASQSAATQETQYF
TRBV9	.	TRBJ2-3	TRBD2	TGTGCCAGCAGCCCGGAGGCGGGGGGGCGAGATACGCAGTATTTT	CASSPEAGGRDTQYF
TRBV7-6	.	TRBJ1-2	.	TGTGCCAGCAGCTTAGAGGCAGGGTATGGCTACACCTTC	CASSLEAGYGYTF
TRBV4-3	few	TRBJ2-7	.	TGCGCCAGCAGCCAAGATCCCGGAGCCTACGAGCAGTACTTC	CASSQDPGAYEQYF
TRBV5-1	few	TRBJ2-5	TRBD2	TGCGCCAGCAGCTTGGCACTAGCGGCGGGTCAGACCCAGTACTTC	CASSLALAAGQTQYF
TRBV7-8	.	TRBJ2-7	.	TGTGCCAGCAGCCCCCGTGGTCGCAGGTACGAGCAGTACTTC	CASSPRGRRYEQYF